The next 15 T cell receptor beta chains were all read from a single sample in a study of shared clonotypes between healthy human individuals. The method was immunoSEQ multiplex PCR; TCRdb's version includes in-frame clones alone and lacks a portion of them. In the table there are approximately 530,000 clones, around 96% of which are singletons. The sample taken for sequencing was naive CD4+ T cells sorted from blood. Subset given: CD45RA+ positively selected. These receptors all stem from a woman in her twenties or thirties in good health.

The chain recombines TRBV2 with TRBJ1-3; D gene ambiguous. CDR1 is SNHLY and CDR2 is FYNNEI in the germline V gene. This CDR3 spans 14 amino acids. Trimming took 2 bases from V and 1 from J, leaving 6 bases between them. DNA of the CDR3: TGTGCCAGCAGTGAAATCGAATCTGGAAACACCATATATTTT. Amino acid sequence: CASSEIESGNTIYF.

CDR3 region: CASSFPRTTRSSNQPQHF. CDR3 in DNA: TGTGCCAGCAGTTTCCCTCGGACAACGCGGAGTAGCAATCAGCCCCAGCATTTT. The chain is built from TRBV28 and TRBJ1-5, with D tentatively TRBD1 (5 bases). The CDR3 has 18 amino acids. The germline V gene encodes CDR1 MDHEN and CDR2 SYDVKM. The V gene lost 3 bases and the J gene lost 0 bases, with 18 bases spanning the gap.

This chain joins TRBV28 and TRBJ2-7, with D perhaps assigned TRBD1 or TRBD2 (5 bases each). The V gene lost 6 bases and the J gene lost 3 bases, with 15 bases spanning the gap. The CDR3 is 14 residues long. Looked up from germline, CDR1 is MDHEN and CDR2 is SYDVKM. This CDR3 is CASSEGQGNYEQYF. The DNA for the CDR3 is TGTGCCAGCAGCGAGGGGCAGGGAAACTACGAGCAGTACTTC.

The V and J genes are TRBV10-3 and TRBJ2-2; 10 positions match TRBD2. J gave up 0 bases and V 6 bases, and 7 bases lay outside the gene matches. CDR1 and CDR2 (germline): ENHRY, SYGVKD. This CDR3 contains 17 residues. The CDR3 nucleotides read TGTGCCATCAGCTTACAACTAGCGGGAACGAACACCGGGGAGCTGTTTTTT. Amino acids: CAISLQLAGTNTGELFF.

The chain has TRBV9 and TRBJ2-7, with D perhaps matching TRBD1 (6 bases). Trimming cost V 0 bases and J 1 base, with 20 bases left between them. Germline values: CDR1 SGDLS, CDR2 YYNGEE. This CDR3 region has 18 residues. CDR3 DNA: TGTGCCAGCAGCGTAGTAGGGAATAGGGGGACAAATTCCTACGAGCAGTACTTC. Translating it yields CASSVVGNRGTNSYEQYF.

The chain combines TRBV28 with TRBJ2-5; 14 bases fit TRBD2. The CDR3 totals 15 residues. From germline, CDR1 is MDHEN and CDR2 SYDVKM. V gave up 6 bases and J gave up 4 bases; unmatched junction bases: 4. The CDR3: CASRRLAGGPETQYF. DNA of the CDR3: TGTGCCAGCAGGCGACTAGCGGGAGGGCCAGAGACCCAGTACTTC.

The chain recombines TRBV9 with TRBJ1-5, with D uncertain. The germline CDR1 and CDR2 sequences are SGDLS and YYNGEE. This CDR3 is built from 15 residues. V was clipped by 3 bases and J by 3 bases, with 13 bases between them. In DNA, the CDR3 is TGTGCCAGCAGCGAGCAAGGCGGACCCAATCAGCCCCAGCATTTT. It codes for CASSEQGGPNQPQHF.

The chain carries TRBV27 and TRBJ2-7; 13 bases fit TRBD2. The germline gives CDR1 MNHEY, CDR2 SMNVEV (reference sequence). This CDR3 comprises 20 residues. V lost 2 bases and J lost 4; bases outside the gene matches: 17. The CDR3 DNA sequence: TGTGCCAGCAGTTTACGGAGGACTAGCGGGAGTAGGGGCCCGGGGTACGAGCAGTACTTC. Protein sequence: CASSLRRTSGSRGPGYEQYF.

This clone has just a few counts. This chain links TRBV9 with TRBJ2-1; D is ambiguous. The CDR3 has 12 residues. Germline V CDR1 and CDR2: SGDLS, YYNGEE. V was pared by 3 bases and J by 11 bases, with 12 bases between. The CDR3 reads CASSGRVRKQFF. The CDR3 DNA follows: TGTGCCAGCAGCGGAAGGGTCCGGAAGCAGTTCTTC.

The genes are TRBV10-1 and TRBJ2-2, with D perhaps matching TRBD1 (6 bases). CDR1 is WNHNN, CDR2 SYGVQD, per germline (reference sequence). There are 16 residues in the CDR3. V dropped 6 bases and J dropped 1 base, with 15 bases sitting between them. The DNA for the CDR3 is TGCGCCAGCAGGGTAGCTACGGGACAGAACACCGGGGAGCTGTTTTTT. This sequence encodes CASRVATGQNTGELFF.

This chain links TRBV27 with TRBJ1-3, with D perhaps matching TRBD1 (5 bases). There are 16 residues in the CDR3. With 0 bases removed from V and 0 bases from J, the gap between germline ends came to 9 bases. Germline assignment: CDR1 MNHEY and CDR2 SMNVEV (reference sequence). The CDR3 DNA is TGTGCCAGCAGTTTATCGACAGAGAGCTCTGGAAACACCATATATTTT. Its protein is CASSLSTESSGNTIYF.

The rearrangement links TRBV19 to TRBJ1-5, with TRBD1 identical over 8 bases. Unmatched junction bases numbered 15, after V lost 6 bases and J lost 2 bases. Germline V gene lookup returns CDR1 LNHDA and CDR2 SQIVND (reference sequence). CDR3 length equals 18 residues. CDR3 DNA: TGTGCCAGTAGGAAAGGGACAGGCGAAAAGTTCGGCAATCAGCCCCAGCATTTT. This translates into CASRKGTGEKFGNQPQHF.

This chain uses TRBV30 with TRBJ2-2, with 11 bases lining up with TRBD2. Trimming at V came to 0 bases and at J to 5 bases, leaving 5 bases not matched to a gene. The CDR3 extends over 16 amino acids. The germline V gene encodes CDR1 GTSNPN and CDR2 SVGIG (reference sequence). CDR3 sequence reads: CAWSVLAGVRTGELFF. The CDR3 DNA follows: TGTGCCTGGAGTGTACTAGCGGGAGTGCGGACCGGGGAGCTGTTTTTT.

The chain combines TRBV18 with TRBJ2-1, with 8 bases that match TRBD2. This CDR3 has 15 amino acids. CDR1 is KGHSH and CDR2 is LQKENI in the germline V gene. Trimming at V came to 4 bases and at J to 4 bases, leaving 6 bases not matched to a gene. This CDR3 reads CASSHREGLYNEQFF. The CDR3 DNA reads TGTGCCAGCTCACACCGGGAGGGCCTTTACAATGAGCAGTTCTTC.

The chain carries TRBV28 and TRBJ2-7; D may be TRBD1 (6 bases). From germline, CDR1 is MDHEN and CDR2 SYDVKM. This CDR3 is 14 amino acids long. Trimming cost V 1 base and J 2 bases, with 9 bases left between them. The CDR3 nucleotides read TGTGCCAGCAGTTTATCAGGGGAGACCTACGAGCAGTACTTC. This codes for CASSLSGETYEQYF.